This TCR beta chain stems from a study of post-analysis software for immune sequencing data. Findings of the study overall: A few TRBV segments appeared more often in patients than in controls, and TRBV5-6, TRBV5-1 and TRBV20-1 were among these. Normalized Chao1 diversity was significantly lower in multiple sclerosis patients than in controls.

TCR beta cDNA libraries included unique molecular identifiers. TCRdb reprocessed the PCR reads with MiXCR, giving one entry per CDR3 protein. The sample has approximately 630,000 distinct CDR3 sequences, approximately 60% seen once. The CDR3 runs 14 residues. Trimming left V 0 bases short and J 1 base short, with 8 bases between. The germline V gene encodes CDR1 DFQATT and CDR2 SNEGSKA (reference sequence). To note about this clonotype: The target antigen is unknown.

The chain combines TRBV20-1 with TRBJ2-3; D ambiguous. Sequenced input: blood. The source of this sequence is a girl aged 2-10 years with multiple sclerosis. The CDR3 DNA reads as TGCAGTGCTAGAGATGTTGGACGCACAGATACGCAGTATTTT. This codes for CSARDVGRTDTQYF.